The next 28 T cell receptor beta chains were all read from a single sample in a study of blood T cell repertoires in COVID-19. Libraries were prepared by immunoSEQ multiplex PCR; TCRdb keeps only in-frame clonotypes and omits some of them. Of approximately 100,000 clones listed, 88% were seen once; the top ten hold about 6%. The sequenced sample was peripheral blood. The receptors originated from a woman aged 55-69 years with acute or convalescent COVID-19.

This clone was observed a few times. Other nucleotide sequences from this sample produce the same CDR3. The V call is TRBV10-1, the J call TRBJ1-1, with D uncertain. Trimming shortened V by 2 bases and J by 1 base, and 5 bases separated the two germline ends. CDR3 length equals 13 residues. Germline V gene data show CDR1 as WNHNN and CDR2 as SYGVQD (reference sequence). CDR3: CASSEEGNTEAFF. CDR3 in DNA: TGCGCCAGCAGTGAGGAGGGGAACACTGAAGCTTTCTTT.

The chain is built from TRBV7-9 and TRBJ2-7; D uncertain. Trimming took 3 bases from V and 4 from J, leaving 7 bases between them. The CDR3 length is 12 residues. CDR1 SEHNR and CDR2 FQNEAQ come from the germline V gene (reference sequence). The CDR3 here is CASSFEQYEQYF. CDR3 bases: TGTGCCAGCAGCTTCGAACAGTACGAGCAGTACTTC.

This chain uses TRBV6-1 with TRBJ2-2; no definite D call. With 4 bases removed from V and 0 bases from J, the gap between germline ends came to 12 bases. CDR1 is MNHNS, CDR2 SASEGT, per germline. This CDR3 is built from 16 residues. CDR3 protein: CASSAQSPPNTGELFF. The CDR3 coding sequence is TGTGCCAGCAGTGCCCAGTCACCGCCGAACACCGGGGAGCTGTTTTTT.

The chain has TRBV5-4 and TRBJ2-1; possibly TRBD2 for D (6 bases). V was clipped by 1 base and J by 3 bases, with 11 bases between them. CDR3 size: 15 residues. The germline gives CDR1 SGHNT, CDR2 YYREEE (reference sequence). CDR3 in DNA: TGTGCCAGCAGCTTGACGGGGGTCCTCTACAATGAGCAGTTCTTC. Translating it yields CASSLTGVLYNEQFF.

The DNA of the CDR3 is TGTGCCAGCACCCTAGCGGGAGTCTCCTACGAGCAGTACTTC. This gives the protein CASTLAGVSYEQYF. The chain recombines TRBV7-2 with TRBJ2-7, with 10 bases fitting TRBD2. This CDR3 has 14 amino acids. Per the germline V gene, CDR1 is SGHTA and CDR2 is FQGNSA. V dropped 7 bases and J dropped 0; count of bases not matched to a gene: 3.

This sequence joins TRBV19 and TRBJ2-3, with a weak D call TRBD2 (6 bases). This CDR3 contains 17 residues. From germline, CDR1 is LNHDA and CDR2 SQIVND (reference sequence). Trimming stripped 7 bases from V and 2 bases from J, with 22 bases between. The CDR3 here is CASKPRLGDFPTDTQYF. CDR3 bases: TGTGCCAGTAAACCTAGGTTAGGGGACTTTCCCACAGATACGCAGTATTTT. Complete variable domain (other parts from reference TRBV19 and TRBJ2-3): DGGITQSPKYLFRKEGQNVTLSCEQNLNHDAMYWYRQDPGQGLRLIYYSQIVNDFQKGDIAEGYSVSREKKESFPLTVTSAQKNPTAFYLCASKPRLGDFPTDTQYFGPGTRLTVL.

J is TRBJ2-5 and V is TRBV20-1, with D perhaps matching TRBD1 (5 bases). V shed 3 bases and J shed 2 bases, with 19 bases lying between them. The CDR3 loop spans 16 amino acids. Germline CDR1 is DFQATT and CDR2 is SNEGSKA (reference sequence). Written as DNA, the CDR3 is TGCAGTGCTAGTCAAGGGGCCTCCAATACACAAGAGACCCAGTACTTC. Translating it yields CSASQGASNTQETQYF.

The chain recombines TRBV28 with TRBJ2-1, with 12 bases aligning to TRBD2. This CDR3 spans 15 amino acids. Germline lookup yields CDR1 MDHEN and CDR2 SYDVKM. With 4 bases clipped from V and 8 bases from J, the junction kept 6 bases outside the gene matches. Here the CDR3 reads CASSSRLAGVDEQFF. The CDR3 DNA follows: TGTGCCAGCAGTTCCAGACTAGCGGGAGTGGATGAGCAGTTCTTC.

J is TRBJ2-3 and V is TRBV19; 7 nucleotides align to TRBD2. V was clipped by 7 bases and J by 2 bases; unmatched bases: 6. The CDR3 contains 14 residues. Germline CDR1 is LNHDA and CDR2 is SQIVND (reference sequence). The CDR3 coding sequence is TGTGCCAGTACTCTAGCGGAACCCACAGATACGCAGTATTTT. It encodes CASTLAEPTDTQYF.

The gene calls are TRBV6-5 and TRBJ1-1; D is uncertain. Trimming took off 8 bases at V and 4 bases at J, with 17 bases between the two ends. The CDR3 length is 14 residues. From germline, CDR1 is MNHEY and CDR2 SVGAGI. Written as DNA, the CDR3 is TGTGCCAGCGCCAGACAAGGTGGGAGCACTGAAGCTTTCTTT. Its translation: CASARQGGSTEAFF.

The chain joins TRBV28 to TRBJ2-3; TRBD2 agrees at 8 bases. Germline CDR1 reads MDHEN; CDR2 reads SYDVKM. CDR3 length: 16 amino acids. After removal of 3 bases from V and 6 bases from J, the junction contained 11 bases not matched to a gene. CDR3 amino acids: CASSLRSAGVGDTQYF. In DNA form, the CDR3 reads TGTGCCAGCAGTTTGAGGTCAGCGGGAGTGGGGGATACGCAGTATTTT.

The genes are TRBV19 and TRBJ1-6; tentatively, D is TRBD1 (5 bases). The CDR3 extends over 15 amino acids. V was clipped by 5 bases and J by 9 bases, with 17 bases between them. The germline V gene has CDR1 LNHDA and CDR2 SQIVND (reference sequence). The CDR3 DNA reads TGTGCCAGTAGTCTCGGAGACAGTGGGATTTCACCCCTCCACTTT. Amino acid sequence: CASSLGDSGISPLHF.

This clone occurred once. The chain recombines TRBV3-1 (or the pseudogene TRBV3-2) with TRBJ1-4; D is perhaps TRBD1 (6 bases). V lost 8 bases and J lost 7, with 11 bases in between. CDR3 length: 12 residues. Germline values: CDR1 LGHDT, CDR2 YNNKEL (reference sequence). The CDR3 sequence is CASRGAGEKLFF. The CDR3 DNA reads TGTGCCAGCCGGGGGGCGGGTGAAAAACTGTTTTTT.

This sequence joins TRBV7-8 and TRBJ2-7, with D perhaps matching TRBD1 (6 bases). V was cut by 5 bases and J by 3 bases, with 11 bases left in between. The CDR3 loop spans 13 amino acids. Germline V gene data show CDR1 as SGHVS and CDR2 as FQNEAQ. This CDR3 is CASSTLQGYEQYF. The CDR3 DNA follows: TGTGCCAGCAGCACCTTACAGGGCTACGAGCAGTACTTC.

The chain couples TRBV9 to TRBJ1-3; D uncertain. The V end lost 0 bases, the J end lost 3 bases, and 10 bases lay between the germline ends. The CDR3 is 15 residues long. Germline assignment: CDR1 SGDLS and CDR2 YYNGEE. CDR3 nucleotides: TGTGCCAGCAGCGTAGGCGGACTTCTTGGAAACACCATATATTTT. Amino acid sequence: CASSVGGLLGNTIYF.

The chain joins TRBV6-1 to TRBJ2-5; 7 bases fit TRBD2. The germline V gene encodes CDR1 MNHNS and CDR2 SASEGT. Trimming removed 3 bases from V and 13 bases from J; junction bases left unmatched: 11. The CDR3 covers 13 residues. The CDR3 region has the DNA TGTGCCAGCAGTGACAACGGGTGGCTAGCGGCGTACTTC. It is translated as CASSDNGWLAAYF.

This rearrangement joins TRBV6-6 to TRBJ2-3; 9 bases fit TRBD2. J was trimmed by 3 bases and V by 5 bases; bases with no gene match: 3. Germline-derived CDR1 and CDR2 are MNHNY and SVGAGI (reference sequence). The CDR3 spans 14 residues. This CDR3 is CASSLSGRTDTQYF. CDR3 DNA: TGTGCCAGCAGTCTTAGCGGGAGAACAGATACGCAGTATTTT.

The rearrangement uses TRBV6-2 or TRBV6-3 and TRBJ1-3, with D unresolved. Germline V gene data show CDR1 as MNHEY and CDR2 as SVGEGT. V was clipped by 0 bases and J by 2 bases, with 17 bases between them. This CDR3 comprises 18 residues. CDR3 in amino acids: CASSYSAIGLSAGNTIYF. The CDR3 DNA reads as TGTGCCAGCAGTTACTCTGCTATCGGGTTATCAGCTGGAAACACCATATATTTT.

The V and J genes are TRBV7-9 and TRBJ2-3; the D is unclear. With 0 bases removed from V and 5 bases from J, the gap between germline ends came to 12 bases. The CDR3 has 15 amino acids. Looked up from germline, CDR1 is SEHNR and CDR2 is FQNEAQ (reference sequence). CDR3 in DNA: TGTGCCAGCAGCTTAGCAGGTAGCTTAGGAGATACGCAGTATTTT. Translating gives CASSLAGSLGDTQYF.

This chain connects TRBV24-1 to TRBJ2-1, with D tentatively TRBD1 (6 bases). The germline V and J ends were trimmed by 10 bases and 4 bases, with 16 bases remaining between them. The CDR3 sequence is 14 residues long. From germline, CDR1 is KGHDR and CDR2 SFDVKD. DNA for the CDR3: TGTGCCACTACTCAGGGGCCCTCTTACAATGAGCAGTTCTTC. Protein product: CATTQGPSYNEQFF.

The chain uses TRBV28 and TRBJ1-2; D gene unclear. V lost 7 bases and J lost 3, with 15 bases in between. The germline V gene encodes CDR1 MDHEN and CDR2 SYDVKM. The CDR3 is 14 residues long. The CDR3 DNA follows: TGTGCCAGCAAACCCGGTGGGCAGTACTATGGCTACACCTTC. Translated, it gives CASKPGGQYYGYTF.

The chain combines TRBV11-2 with TRBJ2-1; possible D gene TRBD1, 6 bases. This CDR3 has 15 amino acids. With 0 bases removed from V and 7 bases from J, the gap between germline ends came to 13 bases. Looked up from germline, CDR1 is SGHAT and CDR2 is FQNNGV. In DNA form, the CDR3 reads TGTGCCAGCAGCTTAGACCAGGGGTATCGGAATGAGCAGTTCTTC. It codes for CASSLDQGYRNEQFF.

The chain employs TRBV7-2 and TRBJ1-1; 7 bases match TRBD1. Looked up from germline, CDR1 is SGHTA and CDR2 is FQGNSA. This CDR3 contains 15 residues. Trimming took 2 bases from V and 4 from J; bases not matched to a gene: 7. The CDR3 DNA follows: TGTGCCAGCAGCTTAAAAGGGGGCAGGAGCACTGAAGCTTTCTTT. Protein product: CASSLKGGRSTEAFF.

The chain is built from TRBV30 and TRBJ2-3; 7 nucleotides line up with TRBD2. CDR3 size: 17 residues. After removal of 0 bases from V and 6 bases from J, the junction contained 15 bases not matched to a gene. Germline values: CDR1 GTSNPN, CDR2 SVGIG (reference sequence). The CDR3 region has the DNA TGTGCCTGGAGTGTATTTCGGGAGGACTATCTTGGGGATACGCAGTATTTT. Translation: CAWSVFREDYLGDTQYF.

This chain uses TRBV6-1 with TRBJ2-1; D is ambiguous. Germline assignment: CDR1 MNHNS and CDR2 SASEGT. The CDR3 is 15 amino acids. The V end was cut by 3 bases, the J end by 0 bases, with 9 bases between. CDR3 bases: TGTGCCAGCAGTGAGTGGCGAGGCTCCTACAATGAGCAGTTCTTC. It is translated as CASSEWRGSYNEQFF.

The rearrangement uses TRBV4-1 and TRBJ1-1, with D perhaps TRBD1 (6 bases). CDR3 size: 14 residues. Germline lookup yields CDR1 MGHRA and CDR2 YSYEKL. V was shortened by 4 bases and J by 2 bases, with 11 bases between the two germline ends. In DNA form, the CDR3 reads TGCGCCAGCAGCCCCGGACAGTCAAACACTGAAGCTTTCTTT. Its protein product is CASSPGQSNTEAFF.

Here the CDR3 reads CASSEAVAKNIQYF. CDR3 DNA sequence: TGTGCCAGCAGTGAAGCCGTAGCCAAAAACATTCAGTACTTC. The chain links TRBV2 to TRBJ2-4, with no clear D. The ends were cut back, 0 bases at V and 0 bases at J, with 3 bases in the middle. Germline CDR1 and CDR2: SNHLY and FYNNEI. The CDR3 spans 14 residues.

This clone came up once. V gene TRBV28 combines with J gene TRBJ1-6, with D perhaps matching TRBD1 (5 bases). V was clipped by 6 bases and J by 7 bases, with 16 bases between them. Germline assignment: CDR1 MDHEN and CDR2 SYDVKM. The CDR3 has 15 residues. CDR3 nucleotide sequence: TGTGCCAGCAGCCCCCCGACAGACCCAAATTCACCCCTCCACTTT. Translating gives CASSPPTDPNSPLHF.